This TCR beta chain was documented in a study of blood T cell repertoires in COVID-19. At the level of the study: Sites in the United States, Italy and Spain provided acute and convalescent COVID-19 samples. Nucleic acid was either cDNA or gDNA, and it came from T cells, B-cell-depleted T cells, or PBMCs.

In the authors' methods: Estimates of nucleated cell counts were drawn from the amplification of reference gene primers. Clones were sequenced by immunoSEQ multiplex PCR, and TCRdb holds only the in-frame ones, with some missing. From that table come the V and J calls and clone size; the DNA was used to work out D and trimming. This sample has about 190,000 clones, with around nine tenths found just once. Unmatched junction bases numbered 15, after V lost 0 bases and J lost 7 bases. This CDR3 is 19 amino acids long. CDR1 SGHAT and CDR2 FQNNGV come from the germline V gene. Input material: peripheral blood. The V and J genes are TRBV11-2 and TRBJ2-5; 12 positions match TRBD2. The TCR originated in a man in his fifties or sixties with active or convalescent COVID-19. CDR3 sequence (DNA): TGTGCCAGCAGCTTAGACCCGCCGACTAGCGGGGGACTCGGGGGGACCCAGTACTTC. Its protein is CASSLDPPTSGGLGGTQYF.